This T cell receptor beta chain was found in a study of OX40 agonist ivuxolimab in advanced cancers. Overall study: In this cohort, patients received ivuxolimab, an agonistic anti-OX40 (CD134) antibody. While on treatment, patients had intravenous ivuxolimab at 0.01 to 10 mg/kg every 2 weeks.

This table comes from immunoSEQ multiplex PCR, and its TCRdb copy is limited to in-frame clones, with some not included. The sample has under 50,000 clones; approximately 86% are singletons. Notes on the study in general: At 0.1 to 3.0 mg/kg and by week 6, CD4+ and CD8+ T cells in the blood had expanded clonally.

The CDR3 length is 16 residues. Deletions cut 2 bases from V and 0 bases from J, with 11 bases between. The germline V gene encodes CDR1 SGHDN and CDR2 FVKESK. A remark on this clone: The antigen is unknown.

This sequence joins TRBV14 and TRBJ2-1, with a weak D call TRBD1 (6 bases). This material consisted of CD4+ or CD8+ T cells sorted from blood, taken in a trial of the OX40 agonist ivuxolimab. The origin of this receptor is an adult with an advanced solid tumor such as melanoma, head and neck, liver or kidney cancer. The CDR3: CASSQWTESSYNEQFF. The CDR3, as DNA: TGTGCCAGCAGCCAATGGACAGAGAGCTCCTACAATGAGCAGTTCTTC.